This passage covers 15 T cell receptor beta chains from one sample sequenced in a study of early T cells in non-severe SARS-CoV-2 infection. TCRdb fed the 5' RACE reads into MiXCR, producing one record per CDR3 protein. Found here are some 61,000 distinct CDR3 sequences, about 13% of them singletons; the top ten hold 8% to 10%. Sample: whole blood. Receptor source: an adult who was a healthcare worker with PCR-confirmed SARS-CoV-2 infection or an uninfected control (not recorded which).

Concerning this clonotype itself: A read error may be the cause here, since a much bigger clone is one base away. The genes are TRBV7-6 and TRBJ2-2, with D possibly TRBD2 on 6 matching bases. The CDR3 totals 16 residues. CDR1 and CDR2 (germline): SGHVS, FNYEAQ. For the CDR3, the DNA is TGTGCCAGCAGCTTAGAACAACTAGCTGTCCCCGGGGAGCTGTATTTT. The encoded protein is CASSLEQLAVPGELYF. Together with reference TRBV7-6 and TRBJ2-2, the CDR3 gives the full variable domain: GAGVSQSPRYKVTKRGQDVALRCDPISGHVSLYWYRQALGQGPEFLTYFNYEAQQDKSGLPNDRFSAERPEGSISTLTIQRTEQRDSAMYRCASSLEQLAVPGELYFGEGSRLTVL.

The rearrangement links TRBV10-3 to TRBJ2-1; TRBD2 matches 13 bases. The germline CDR1 and CDR2 sequences are ENHRY and SYGVKD. V dropped 3 bases and J dropped 11; count of bases not matched to a gene: 7. The CDR3 covers 15 residues. The CDR3 DNA reads as TGTGCCATCAGTGATATCGAGACTAGCGGGAGGAAGCAGTTCTTC. Translating it yields CAISDIETSGRKQFF.

This clonotype was counted only a few times. This chain uses TRBV12-3 or TRBV12-4 with TRBJ1-1, with D maybe TRBD1 (5 bases). This CDR3 is built from 13 residues. V was shortened by 6 bases and J by 1 base, with 9 bases between the two germline ends. The CDR3 DNA sequence: TGTGCCAGCAGGGCGGGGACGAACACTGAAGCTTTCTTT. Protein: CASRAGTNTEAFF.

The chain couples TRBV29-1 to TRBJ2-5; D remains unclear. Germline loops: CDR1 SQVTM, CDR2 ANQGSEA. The ends were cut back, 4 bases at V and 1 base at J, with 1 base in the middle. The CDR3 runs 10 residues. The CDR3 sequence is CSVAQETQYF. CDR3 DNA sequence: TGCAGCGTTGCCCAAGAGACCCAGTACTTC.

This clonotype was seen a handful of times. The rearrangement joins TRBV7-9 to TRBJ2-5; TRBD1 might be the D (6 bases). V was pared by 4 bases and J by 7 bases, with 16 bases between. The CDR3 loop spans 14 amino acids. Germline CDR1 and CDR2: SEHNR and FQNEAQ (reference sequence). The CDR3 DNA reads as TGTGCCAGCAGCTCAGACAGGTTTAAGGGGACCCAGTACTTC. It yields the protein CASSSDRFKGTQYF.

This clonotype showed up many times. V gene TRBV20-1 combines with J gene TRBJ1-6, with a weak D call TRBD1 (6 bases). CDR3 length: 16 residues. CDR1 DFQATT and CDR2 SNEGSKA come from the germline V gene (reference sequence). V was cut by 2 bases and J by 5 bases, with 16 bases left in between. The CDR3 protein is CSARTLKTGNNSPLHF. CDR3 DNA: TGCAGTGCTAGAACCCTGAAAACAGGGAATAATTCACCCCTCCACTTT.

The chain joins TRBV7-9 to TRBJ1-4; no reliable D call. Trimming left V 3 bases short and J 4 bases short, with 9 bases between. CDR1 and CDR2 from the germline V gene are SEHNR and FQNEAQ (reference sequence). The CDR3 extends over 14 amino acids. CDR3 in amino acids: CASSLSNLNEKLFF. Written as DNA, the CDR3 is TGTGCCAGCAGCTTGTCGAACCTTAATGAAAAACTGTTTTTT.

This chain uses TRBV6-5 with TRBJ1-2; D unclear. This CDR3 spans 13 amino acids. The V and J ends lost 4 bases and 2 bases respectively, with 8 bases between them. Germline V gene lookup returns CDR1 MNHEY and CDR2 SVGAGI. CDR3 sequence: CASSFLGNYGYTF. The CDR3 nucleotides are TGTGCCAGCAGTTTCCTGGGGAACTATGGCTACACCTTC.

V and J are TRBV6-5 and TRBJ1-1; the D gene is possibly TRBD1 (5 bases). Trimming took off 7 bases at V and 1 base at J, with 13 bases between the two ends. Germline V CDR1 and CDR2: MNHEY, SVGAGI. The CDR3 loop spans 14 amino acids. This CDR3 reads CASMGRMGNTEAFF. For the CDR3, the DNA is TGTGCCAGCATGGGACGGATGGGGAACACTGAAGCTTTCTTT.

This clonotype was detected only a few times. This sequence joins TRBV19 and TRBJ1-5; D is ambiguous. CDR3 size: 14 residues. CDR1 and CDR2 (germline): LNHDA, SQIVND (reference sequence). Trimming took off 1 base at V and 4 bases at J, with 8 bases between the two ends. The CDR3: CASSIVLGNQPQHF. In nucleotides, the CDR3 is TGTGCCAGTAGTATAGTTCTGGGGAATCAGCCCCAGCATTTT.

The chain carries TRBV7-2 and TRBJ2-2; a possible D gene is TRBD2 (6 bases). The CDR3 spans 15 residues. Per the germline V gene, CDR1 is SGHTA and CDR2 is FQGNSA. V shed 6 bases and J shed 1 base, with 12 bases lying between them. DNA for the CDR3: TGTGCCAGCAGTTATTTTAGCGGGAACACCGGGGAGCTGTTTTTT. Its protein product is CASSYFSGNTGELFF.

This sequence joins TRBV29-1 and TRBJ2-1; TRBD1 matches 7 bases. Germline loops: CDR1 SQVTM, CDR2 ANQGSEA. This CDR3 has 13 residues. V was clipped by 6 bases and J by 9 bases; unmatched bases: 11. CDR3 sequence reads: CSVKDRDLGEQFF. The CDR3 nucleotides read TGCAGCGTGAAAGACAGGGATTTAGGTGAGCAGTTCTTC.

This chain links TRBV9 with TRBJ2-1; TRBD1 matches at 8 bases. The CDR3 has 15 residues. V lost 3 bases and J lost 4; bases outside the gene matches: 6. Looked up from germline, CDR1 is SGDLS and CDR2 is YYNGEE. The CDR3, as DNA: TGTGCCAGCAGCGAGACGGACAGGGCATACAATGAGCAGTTCTTC. It translates to CASSETDRAYNEQFF.

In this sample, this clonotype turned up a few times. CDR3 amino acids: CASSLVGRSSTDTQYF. CDR3 coding DNA: TGTGCCAGCAGCTTGGTGGGTCGATCTAGCACAGATACGCAGTATTTT. This sequence joins TRBV5-4 and TRBJ2-3; no firm D call. CDR1 and CDR2 (germline): SGHNT, YYREEE (reference sequence). Trimming took 0 bases from V and 0 from J, leaving 11 bases between them. The CDR3 extends over 16 amino acids.

This chain joins TRBV24-1 and TRBJ2-2; TRBD2 matches 7 bases. Germline lookup yields CDR1 KGHDR and CDR2 SFDVKD. V lost 11 bases to trimming and J lost 0 bases; unmatched junction nucleotides: 5. The CDR3 covers 14 residues. The CDR3 DNA reads as TGTGCCAGCAAAGCGGGAACGAACACCGGGGAGCTGTTTTTT. Translating gives CASKAGTNTGELFF.